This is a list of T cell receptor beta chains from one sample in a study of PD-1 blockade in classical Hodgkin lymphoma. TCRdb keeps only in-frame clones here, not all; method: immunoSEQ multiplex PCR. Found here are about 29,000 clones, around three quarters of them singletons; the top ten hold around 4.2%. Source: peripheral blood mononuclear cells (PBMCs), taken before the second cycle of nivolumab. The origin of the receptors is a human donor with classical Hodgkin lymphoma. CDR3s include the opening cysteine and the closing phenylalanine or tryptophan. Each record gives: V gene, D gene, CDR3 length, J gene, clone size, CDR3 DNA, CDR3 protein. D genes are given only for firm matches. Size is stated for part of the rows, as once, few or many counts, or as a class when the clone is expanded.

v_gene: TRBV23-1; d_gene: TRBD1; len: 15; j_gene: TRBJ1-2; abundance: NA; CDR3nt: TGCGCCAGCACTCCCCGAGGGGACAGGGCGTATGGCTACACCTTC; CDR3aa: CASTPRGDRAYGYTF
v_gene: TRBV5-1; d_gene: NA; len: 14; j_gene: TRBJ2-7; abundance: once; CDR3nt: TGCGCCAGCAGCTTGGCGCAGGGGCCATACGAGCAGTACTTC; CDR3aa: CASSLAQGPYEQYF
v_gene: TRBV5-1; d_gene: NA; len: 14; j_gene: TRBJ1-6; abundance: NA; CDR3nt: TGCGCCAGCAGCTTGGAGAGTTTTAATTCACCCCTCCACTTT; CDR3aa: CASSLESFNSPLHF
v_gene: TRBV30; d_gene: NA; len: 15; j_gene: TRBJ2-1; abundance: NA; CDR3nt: TGTGCCTGGAGCCCTGGTCAGAGCTCCTACAATGAGCAGTTCTTC; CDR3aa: CAWSPGQSSYNEQFF
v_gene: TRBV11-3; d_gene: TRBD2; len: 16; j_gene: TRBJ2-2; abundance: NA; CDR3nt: TGTGCCAGCAGCCATAGCGGGAGCGCTTTCACCGGGGAGCTGTTTTTT; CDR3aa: CASSHSGSAFTGELFF
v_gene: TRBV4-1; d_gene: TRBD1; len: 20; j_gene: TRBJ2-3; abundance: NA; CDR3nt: TGCGCCAGCGGCCTCGGGACAGGGTTACCCTCGGTCTCTAGCACAGATACGCAGTATTTT; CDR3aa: CASGLGTGLPSVSSTDTQYF
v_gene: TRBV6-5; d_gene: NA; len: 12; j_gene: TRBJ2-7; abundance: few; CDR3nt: TGTGCCAGCCGGGACCCAGCCTACGAGCAGTACTTC; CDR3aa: CASRDPAYEQYF
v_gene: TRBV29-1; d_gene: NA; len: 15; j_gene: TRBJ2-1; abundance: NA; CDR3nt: TGCAGCGTTGAAGATCCGGCAGGCTCCTACAATGAGCAGTTCTTC; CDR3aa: CSVEDPAGSYNEQFF
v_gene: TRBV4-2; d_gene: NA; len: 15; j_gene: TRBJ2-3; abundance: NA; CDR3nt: TGTGCCAGCAGCCAACCCGACCGGGATTCAGATACGCAGTATTTT; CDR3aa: CASSQPDRDSDTQYF
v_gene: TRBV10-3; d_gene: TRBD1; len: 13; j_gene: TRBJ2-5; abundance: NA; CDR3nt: TGTGCCATCAGTGGGGGACAGGGTGGGACCCAGTACTTC; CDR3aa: CAISGGQGGTQYF
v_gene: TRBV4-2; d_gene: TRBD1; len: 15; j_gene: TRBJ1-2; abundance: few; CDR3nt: TGTGCCAGCAGCCCCTCGGACAGGGGAGACTATGGCTACACCTTC; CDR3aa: CASSPSDRGDYGYTF
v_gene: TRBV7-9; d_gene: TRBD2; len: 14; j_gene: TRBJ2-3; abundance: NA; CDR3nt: TGTGCCAGCAGCTTAAGCGGGGGGACAGATACGCAGTATTTT; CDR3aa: CASSLSGGTDTQYF
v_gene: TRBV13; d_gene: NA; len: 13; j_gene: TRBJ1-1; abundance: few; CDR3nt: TGTGCCAGCAGCTTAAACAGGAACACTGAAGCTTTCTTT; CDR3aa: CASSLNRNTEAFF
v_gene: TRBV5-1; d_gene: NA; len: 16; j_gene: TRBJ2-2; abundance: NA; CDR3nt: TGCGCCAGCAGCTCGTACCACAGGGAGAGGGACGGGGAGCTGTTTTTT; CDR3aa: CASSSYHRERDGELFF
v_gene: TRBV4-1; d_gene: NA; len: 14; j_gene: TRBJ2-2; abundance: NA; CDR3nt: TGCGCCAGCAGCCAAGACGAGGACACCGGGGAGCTGTTTTTT; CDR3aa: CASSQDEDTGELFF
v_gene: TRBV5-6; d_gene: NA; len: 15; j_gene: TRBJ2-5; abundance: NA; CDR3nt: TGTGCCAGCAGCGCAGATTGGACAGTAACAGACACCCAGTACTTC; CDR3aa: CASSADWTVTDTQYF
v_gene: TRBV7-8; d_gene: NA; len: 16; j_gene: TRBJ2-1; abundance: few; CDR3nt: TGTGCCAGCAGCTTAGTGCCGGGGGTCACCTACAATGAGCAGTTCTTC; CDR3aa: CASSLVPGVTYNEQFF
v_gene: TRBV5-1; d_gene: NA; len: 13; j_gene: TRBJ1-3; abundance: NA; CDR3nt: TGCGCCAGCAGCTTAGGGGGAGGAAACACCATATATTTT; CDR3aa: CASSLGGGNTIYF
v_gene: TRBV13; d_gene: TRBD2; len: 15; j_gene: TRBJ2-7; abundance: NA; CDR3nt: TGTGCCAGCAGCTCCGGGGGGGGCAGGGACTACGAGCAGTACTTC; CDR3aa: CASSSGGGRDYEQYF
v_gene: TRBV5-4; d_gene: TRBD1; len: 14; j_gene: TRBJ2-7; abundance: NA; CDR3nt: TGTGCCAGCAGCTTGTCAGGGGGAAACTACGAGCAGTACTTC; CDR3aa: CASSLSGGNYEQYF
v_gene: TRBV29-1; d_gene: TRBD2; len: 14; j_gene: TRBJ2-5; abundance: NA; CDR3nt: TGCAGCGCCGGGGGGGGCCAGGGAGGGGAGACCCAGTACTTC; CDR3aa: CSAGGGQGGETQYF
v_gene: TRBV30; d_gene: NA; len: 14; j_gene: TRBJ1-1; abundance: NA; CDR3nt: TGTGCCTGGAGTCCATTTCAGGGTATCACTGAAGCTTTCTTT; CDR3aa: CAWSPFQGITEAFF
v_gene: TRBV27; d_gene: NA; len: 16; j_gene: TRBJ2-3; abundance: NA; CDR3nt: TGTGCCACAAAGATACTAGACCAAGCTGTAACAGATACGCAGTATTTT; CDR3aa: CATKILDQAVTDTQYF
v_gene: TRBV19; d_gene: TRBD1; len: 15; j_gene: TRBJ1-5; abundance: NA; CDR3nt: TGTGCCAGTAGTACCCGACAGGGAGGCAATCAGCCCCAGCATTTT; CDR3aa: CASSTRQGGNQPQHF
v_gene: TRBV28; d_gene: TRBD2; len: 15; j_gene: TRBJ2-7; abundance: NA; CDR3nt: TGTGCCAGCAGCCCTTATGTACTAGCGAGCCAACAGCAGTACTTC; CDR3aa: CASSPYVLASQQQYF
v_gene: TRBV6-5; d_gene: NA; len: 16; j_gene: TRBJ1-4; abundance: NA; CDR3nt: TGTGCCAGCAGTTACTCGCGTAGGCAGCCTAATGAAAAACTGTTTTTT; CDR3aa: CASSYSRRQPNEKLFF
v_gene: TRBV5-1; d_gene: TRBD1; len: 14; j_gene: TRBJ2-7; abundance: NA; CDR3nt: TGCGCCAGCAGCTTGGGGGACAGGGGCCACGAGCAGTACTTC; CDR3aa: CASSLGDRGHEQYF
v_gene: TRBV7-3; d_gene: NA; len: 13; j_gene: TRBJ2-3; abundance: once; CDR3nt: TGTGCCAGCAGCTTAACAAGCCTGGATACGCAGTATTTT; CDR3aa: CASSLTSLDTQYF
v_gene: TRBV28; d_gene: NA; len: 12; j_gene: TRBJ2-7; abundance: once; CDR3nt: TGTGCCAGCAGTTTAGAGAGCTACGAGCAGTACTTC; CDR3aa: CASSLESYEQYF
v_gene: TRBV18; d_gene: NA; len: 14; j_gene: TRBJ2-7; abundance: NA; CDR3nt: TGTGCCAGCTCACCGTCCGACACCGCCTCGGGGCAGTACTTC; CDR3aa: CASSPSDTASGQYF